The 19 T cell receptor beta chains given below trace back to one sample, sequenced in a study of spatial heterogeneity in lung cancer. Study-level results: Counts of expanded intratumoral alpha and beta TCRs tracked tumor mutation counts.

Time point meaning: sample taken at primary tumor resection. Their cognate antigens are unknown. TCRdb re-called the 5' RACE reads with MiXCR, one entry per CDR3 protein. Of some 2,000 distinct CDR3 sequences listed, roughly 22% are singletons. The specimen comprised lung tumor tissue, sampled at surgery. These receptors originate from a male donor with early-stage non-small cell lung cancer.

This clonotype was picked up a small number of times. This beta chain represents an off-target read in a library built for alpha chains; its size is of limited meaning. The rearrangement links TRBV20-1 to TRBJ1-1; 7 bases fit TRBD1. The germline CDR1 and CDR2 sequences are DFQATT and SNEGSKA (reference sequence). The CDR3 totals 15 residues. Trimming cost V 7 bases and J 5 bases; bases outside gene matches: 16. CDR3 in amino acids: CSVKGAPHWRTEAFF. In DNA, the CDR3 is TGCAGTGTTAAGGGGGCGCCCCATTGGAGGACTGAAGCTTTCTTT.

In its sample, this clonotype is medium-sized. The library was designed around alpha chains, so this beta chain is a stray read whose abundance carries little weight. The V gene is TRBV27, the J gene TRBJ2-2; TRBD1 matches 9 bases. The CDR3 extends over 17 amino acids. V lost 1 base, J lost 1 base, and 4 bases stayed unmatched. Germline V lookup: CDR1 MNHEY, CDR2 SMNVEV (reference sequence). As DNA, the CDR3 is TGTGCCAGCAGTTTATTGACAGGGGGTTGGAACACCGGGGAGCTGTTTTTT. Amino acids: CASSLLTGGWNTGELFF.

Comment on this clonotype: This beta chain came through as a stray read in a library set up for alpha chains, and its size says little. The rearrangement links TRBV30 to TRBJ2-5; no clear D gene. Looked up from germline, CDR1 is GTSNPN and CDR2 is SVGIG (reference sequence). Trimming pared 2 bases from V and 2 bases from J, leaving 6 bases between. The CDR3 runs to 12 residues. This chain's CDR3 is CAWSRTQETQYF. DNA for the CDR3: TGTGCCTGGAGTAGAACACAAGAGACCCAGTACTTC. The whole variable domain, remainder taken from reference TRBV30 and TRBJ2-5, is SQTIHQWPATLVQPVGSPLSLECTVEGTSNPNLYWYRQAAGRGLQLLFYSVGIGQISSEVPQNLSASRPQDRQFILSSKKLLLSDSGFYLCAWSRTQETQYFGPGTRLLVL.

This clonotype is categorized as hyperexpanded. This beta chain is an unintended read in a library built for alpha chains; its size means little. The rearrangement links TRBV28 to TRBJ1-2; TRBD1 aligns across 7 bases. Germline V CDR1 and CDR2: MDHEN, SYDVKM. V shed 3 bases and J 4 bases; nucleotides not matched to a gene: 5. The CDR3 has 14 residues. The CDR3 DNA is TGTGCCAGCAGTTTTACGGGACAGATCTATGGCTACACCTTC. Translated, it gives CASSFTGQIYGYTF.

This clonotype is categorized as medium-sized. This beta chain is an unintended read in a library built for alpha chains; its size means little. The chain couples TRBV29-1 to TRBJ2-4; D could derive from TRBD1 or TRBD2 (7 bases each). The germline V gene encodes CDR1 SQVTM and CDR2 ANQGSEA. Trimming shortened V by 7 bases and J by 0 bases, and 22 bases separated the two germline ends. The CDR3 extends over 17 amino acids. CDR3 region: CSAGGDRGTQAKNIQYF. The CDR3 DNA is TGCAGCGCTGGGGGGGACAGAGGGACACAAGCCAAAAACATTCAGTACTTC.

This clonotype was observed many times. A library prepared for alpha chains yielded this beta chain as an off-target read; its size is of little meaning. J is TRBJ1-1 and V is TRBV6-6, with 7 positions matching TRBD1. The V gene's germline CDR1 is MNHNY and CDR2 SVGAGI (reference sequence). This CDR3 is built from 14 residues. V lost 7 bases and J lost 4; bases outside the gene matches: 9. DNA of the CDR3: TGTGCCAGCAATTCCGACAGGGCTGGCACTGAAGCTTTCTTT. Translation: CASNSDRAGTEAFF.

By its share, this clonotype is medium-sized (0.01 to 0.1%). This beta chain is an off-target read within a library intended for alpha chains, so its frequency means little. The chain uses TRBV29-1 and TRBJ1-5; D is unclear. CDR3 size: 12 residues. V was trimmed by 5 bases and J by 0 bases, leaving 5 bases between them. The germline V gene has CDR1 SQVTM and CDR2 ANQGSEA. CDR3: CSVKVSNQPQHF. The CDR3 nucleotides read TGCAGCGTTAAGGTTAGCAATCAGCCCCAGCATTTT. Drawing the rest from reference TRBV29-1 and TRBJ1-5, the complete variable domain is SAVISQKPSRDICQRGTSLTIQCQVDSQVTMMFWYRQQPGQSLTLIATANQGSEATYESGFVIDKFPISRPNLTFSTLTVSNMSPEDSSIYLCSVKVSNQPQHFGDGTRLSIL.

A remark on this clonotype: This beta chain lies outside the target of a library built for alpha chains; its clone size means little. CDR3: CASSLVPAYGYTF. CDR3 in DNA: TGTGCCAGCAGCTTAGTACCTGCCTATGGCTACACCTTC. The chain employs TRBV7-9 and TRBJ1-2; no clear D. V lost 1 base to trimming and J lost 4 bases, with 7 bases between them. In germline, CDR1 is SEHNR, CDR2 FQNEAQ (reference sequence). The CDR3 extends over 13 amino acids.

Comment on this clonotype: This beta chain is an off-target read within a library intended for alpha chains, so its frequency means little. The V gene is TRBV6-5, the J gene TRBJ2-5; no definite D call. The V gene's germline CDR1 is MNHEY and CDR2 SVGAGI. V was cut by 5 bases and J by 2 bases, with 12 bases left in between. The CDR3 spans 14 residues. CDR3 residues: CASSLGSRQETQYF. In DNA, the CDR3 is TGTGCCAGCAGTCTTGGATCTAGACAAGAGACCCAGTACTTC.

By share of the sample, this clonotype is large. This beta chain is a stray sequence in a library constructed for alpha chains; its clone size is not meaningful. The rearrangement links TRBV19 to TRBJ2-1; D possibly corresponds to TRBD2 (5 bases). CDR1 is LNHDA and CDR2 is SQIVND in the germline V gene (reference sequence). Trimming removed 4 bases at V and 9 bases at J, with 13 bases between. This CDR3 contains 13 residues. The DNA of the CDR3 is TGTGCCAGTAGTAGGACTCATCACAGTGAGCAGTTCTTC. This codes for CASSRTHHSEQFF.

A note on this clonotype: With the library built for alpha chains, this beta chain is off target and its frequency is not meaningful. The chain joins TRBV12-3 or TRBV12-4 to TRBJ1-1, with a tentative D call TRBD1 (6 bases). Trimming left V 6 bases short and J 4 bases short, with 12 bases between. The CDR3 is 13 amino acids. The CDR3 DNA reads TGTGCCAGCAGCTCTACAGGGCGCACTGAAGCTTTCTTT. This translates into CASSSTGRTEAFF.

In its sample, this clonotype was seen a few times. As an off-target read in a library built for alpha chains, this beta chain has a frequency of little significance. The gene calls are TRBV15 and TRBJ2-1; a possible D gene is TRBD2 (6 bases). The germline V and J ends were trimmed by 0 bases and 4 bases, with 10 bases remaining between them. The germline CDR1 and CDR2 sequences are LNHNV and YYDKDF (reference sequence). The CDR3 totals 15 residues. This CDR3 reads CATSRDRGGYNEQFF. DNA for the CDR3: TGTGCCACCAGCAGAGATAGGGGAGGTTACAATGAGCAGTTCTTC.

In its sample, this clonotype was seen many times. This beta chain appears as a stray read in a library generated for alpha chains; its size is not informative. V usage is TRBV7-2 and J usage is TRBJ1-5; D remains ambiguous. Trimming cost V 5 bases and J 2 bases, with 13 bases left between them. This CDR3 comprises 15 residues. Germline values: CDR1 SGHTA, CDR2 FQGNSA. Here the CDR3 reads CASSPHDTGNQPQHF. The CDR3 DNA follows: TGTGCCAGCAGCCCCCACGACACTGGCAATCAGCCCCAGCATTTT. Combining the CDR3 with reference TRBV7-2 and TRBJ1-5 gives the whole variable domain GAGVSQSPSNKVTEKGKDVELRCDPISGHTALYWYRQSLGQGLEFLIYFQGNSAPDKSGLPSDRFSAERTGGSVSTLTIQRTQQEDSAVYLCASSPHDTGNQPQHFGDGTRLSIL.

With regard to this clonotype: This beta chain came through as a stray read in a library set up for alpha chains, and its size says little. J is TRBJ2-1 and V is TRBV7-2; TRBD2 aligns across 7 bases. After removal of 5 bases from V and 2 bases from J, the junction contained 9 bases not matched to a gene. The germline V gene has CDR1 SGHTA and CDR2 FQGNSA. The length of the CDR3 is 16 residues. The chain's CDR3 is CASSAVLAWTYNEQFF. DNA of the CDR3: TGTGCCAGCAGCGCTGTACTAGCGTGGACCTACAATGAGCAGTTCTTC.

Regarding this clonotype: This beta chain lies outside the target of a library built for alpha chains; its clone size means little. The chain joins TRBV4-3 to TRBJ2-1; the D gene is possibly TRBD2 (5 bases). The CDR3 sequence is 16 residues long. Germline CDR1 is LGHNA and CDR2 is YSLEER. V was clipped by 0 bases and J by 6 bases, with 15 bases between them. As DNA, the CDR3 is TGCGCCAGCAGCCAAGATGGGTCGATTGAGGGCAATGAGCAGTTCTTC. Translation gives CASSQDGSIEGNEQFF.

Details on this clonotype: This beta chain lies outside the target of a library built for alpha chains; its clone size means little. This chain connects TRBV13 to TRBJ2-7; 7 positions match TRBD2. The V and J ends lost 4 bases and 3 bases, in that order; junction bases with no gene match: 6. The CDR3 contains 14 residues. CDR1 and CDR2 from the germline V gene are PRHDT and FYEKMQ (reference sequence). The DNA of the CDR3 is TGTGCCAGCAGCTCCCGGGAGGCGTTCTACGAGCAGTACTTC. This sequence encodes CASSSREAFYEQYF.

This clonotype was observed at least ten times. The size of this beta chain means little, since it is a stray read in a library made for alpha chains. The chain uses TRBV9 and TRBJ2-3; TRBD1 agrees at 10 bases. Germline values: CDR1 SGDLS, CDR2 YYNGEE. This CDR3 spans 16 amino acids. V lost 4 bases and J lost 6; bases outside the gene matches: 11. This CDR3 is CASSPSVTGGLDTQYF. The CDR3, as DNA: TGTGCCAGCAGCCCATCAGTGACAGGGGGCTTGGATACGCAGTATTTT. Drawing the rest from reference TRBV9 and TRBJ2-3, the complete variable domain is DSGVTQTPKHLITATGQRVTLRCSPRSGDLSVYWYQQSLDQGLQFLIQYYNGEERAKGNILERFSAQQFPDLHSELNLSSLELGDSALYFCASSPSVTGGLDTQYFGPGTRLTVL.

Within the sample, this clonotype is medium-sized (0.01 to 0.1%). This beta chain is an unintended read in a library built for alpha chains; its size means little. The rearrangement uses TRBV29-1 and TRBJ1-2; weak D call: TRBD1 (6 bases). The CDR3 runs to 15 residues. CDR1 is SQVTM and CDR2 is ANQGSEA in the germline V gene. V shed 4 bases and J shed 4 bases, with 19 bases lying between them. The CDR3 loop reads CSVVVEWGASYGYTF. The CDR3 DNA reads TGCAGCGTTGTGGTCGAATGGGGGGCCAGCTATGGCTACACCTTC. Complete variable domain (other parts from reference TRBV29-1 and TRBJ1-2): SAVISQKPSRDICQRGTSLTIQCQVDSQVTMMFWYRQQPGQSLTLIATANQGSEATYESGFVIDKFPISRPNLTFSTLTVSNMSPEDSSIYLCSVVVEWGASYGYTFGSGTRLTVV.

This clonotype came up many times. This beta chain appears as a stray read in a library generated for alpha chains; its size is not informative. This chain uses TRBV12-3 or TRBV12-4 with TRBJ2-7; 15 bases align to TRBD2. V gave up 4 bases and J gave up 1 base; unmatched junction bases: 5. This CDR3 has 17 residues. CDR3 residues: CASSYPGTSGRSYEQYF. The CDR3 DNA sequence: TGTGCCAGCAGTTACCCCGGGACTAGCGGGAGGTCCTACGAGCAGTACTTC.